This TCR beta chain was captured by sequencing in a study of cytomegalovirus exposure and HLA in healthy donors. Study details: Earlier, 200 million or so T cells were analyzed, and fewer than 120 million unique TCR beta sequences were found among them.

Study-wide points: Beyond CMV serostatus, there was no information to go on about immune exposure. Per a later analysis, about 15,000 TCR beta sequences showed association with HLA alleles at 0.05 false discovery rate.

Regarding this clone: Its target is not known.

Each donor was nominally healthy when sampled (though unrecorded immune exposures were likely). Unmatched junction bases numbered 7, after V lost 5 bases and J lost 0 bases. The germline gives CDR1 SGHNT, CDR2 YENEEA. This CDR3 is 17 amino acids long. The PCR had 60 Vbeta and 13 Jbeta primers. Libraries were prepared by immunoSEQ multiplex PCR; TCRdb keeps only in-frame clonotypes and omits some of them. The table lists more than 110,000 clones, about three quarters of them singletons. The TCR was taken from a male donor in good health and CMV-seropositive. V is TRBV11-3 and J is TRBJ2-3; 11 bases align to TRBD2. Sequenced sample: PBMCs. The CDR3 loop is CASSPGTSGASTDTQYF. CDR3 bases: TGTGCCAGCAGCCCTGGGACTAGCGGAGCTAGCACAGATACGCAGTATTTT.